In this sample, the clone carrying this T cell receptor beta chain turned up a few times. The antigen is unknown. Germline CDR1 SGHDT, CDR2 YYEEEE. The CDR3 covers 17 residues. With 4 bases clipped from V and 3 bases from J, the junction kept 12 bases outside the gene matches. The data originate from a study of T-cell memory formation after mild COVID-19. Study-level points and caveats: Day 15 to 85 contracting clones showed balanced CD4/CD8; later expanders leaned CD4+. Cross-reactive memory appears to have joined, as suggested by some responding clones showing up in pre-infection memory.

TCRdb reprocessed the 5' RACE reads with MiXCR, giving one entry per CDR3 protein. This sample has 400,000 to 500,000 distinct CDR3 sequences; around 18% occur once, and the top ten carry 8.4%. The receptor was isolated from an adult woman who had mild COVID-19 (a few samples of this study predate the infection). Cell type and time point are not known. Sequencing was done on a sample of PBMCs or a T cell subset sorted from them (not recorded which). This chain joins TRBV5-6 and TRBJ2-1, with 8 bases fitting TRBD1. As DNA, the CDR3 is TGTGCCAGCAGCAGTAAACGGACAGGGCCTAGCTACAATGAGCAGTTCTTC. The encoded protein is CASSSKRTGPSYNEQFF.